Listed below are T cell receptor beta chains from one sample, sequenced in a study of T-cell memory formation after mild COVID-19. TCRdb re-called the 5' RACE reads through MiXCR, storing one row per CDR3 protein. Of roughly 200,000 distinct CDR3 sequences listed, 20% to 25% are singletons. The source material was PBMCs or a T cell subset sorted from them (not recorded which). The receptors come from an adult woman who had mild COVID-19 (a few samples of this study predate the infection). Cell type and time point are not known. The CDR3 runs from the conserved cysteine through the conserved F or W. D genes are given only for firm matches. The size of a clone is reported for some rows only, either as once, few or many, or as a class for expanded clones.

j_call clone_size d_call v_call cdr3_aa cdr3_nt
TRBJ2-7 NA NA TRBV7-8 CASSPLGGSYEQYF TGTGCCAGCAGCCCTCTTGGGGGATCCTACGAGCAGTACTTC
TRBJ2-7 few NA TRBV29-1 CSVADREDEQYF TGCAGCGTTGCTGACAGGGAGGACGAGCAGTACTTC
TRBJ1-1 NA NA TRBV7-9 CASSPERGGGTEAFF TGTGCCAGCAGCCCCGAGAGGGGAGGGGGAACTGAAGCTTTCTTT
TRBJ2-5 NA NA TRBV7-2 CASSPYGAGETQYF TGTGCCAGCAGCCCGTACGGGGCAGGAGAGACCCAGTACTTC
TRBJ2-7 NA NA TRBV6-5 CASSYTTPTVQNEQYF TGTGCCAGCAGCTACACCACCCCGACGGTGCAAAACGAGCAGTACTTC
TRBJ2-3 NA TRBD1 TRBV5-1 CASSFPSLPRQGTRTDTQYF TGCGCCAGCAGCTTCCCTTCGCTACCGAGACAGGGGACTCGCACAGATACGCAGTATTTT
TRBJ2-7 few TRBD1 TRBV5-1 CASSQDRGHYEQYF TGCGCCAGCAGCCAGGACAGGGGGCACTACGAGCAGTACTTC
TRBJ2-1 few NA TRBV20-1 CSAQPLEWYEQFF TGCAGTGCGCAACCTTTGGAGTGGTATGAGCAGTTCTTC
TRBJ1-1 few NA TRBV6-5 CASSAGVNTEAFF TGTGCCAGCAGCGCCGGGGTGAACACTGAAGCTTTCTTT
TRBJ2-3 NA NA TRBV25-1 CASSDTVSTDTQYF TGTGCCAGCAGTGATACAGTTAGCACAGATACGCAGTATTTT
TRBJ2-1 few NA TRBV29-1 CSVGQDNEQFF TGCAGCGTTGGACAGGACAATGAGCAGTTCTTC
TRBJ1-4 NA NA TRBV29-1 CSVEGSGRAGNEKLFF TGCAGCGTTGAGGGCTCGGGCCGGGCAGGGAATGAAAAACTGTTTTTT
TRBJ2-1 NA NA TRBV7-2 CASSLSANNEQFF TGTGCCAGCAGCTTATCAGCGAACAATGAGCAGTTCTTC
TRBJ1-2 NA NA TRBV13 CASSSPGTHGYTF TGTGCCAGCAGCTCTCCCGGGACCCATGGCTACACCTTC
TRBJ2-3 NA NA TRBV6-5 CASTDTSTDTQYF TGTGCCAGCACGGATACTAGCACAGATACGCAGTATTTT
TRBJ2-6 NA NA TRBV7-3 CASSLMGSGANVLTF TGTGCCAGCAGCTTAATGGGATCTGGGGCCAACGTCCTGACTTTC
TRBJ2-7 NA NA TRBV7-9 CASSLEGLPPGEQYF TGTGCCAGCAGCTTAGAGGGACTCCCGCCGGGCGAGCAGTACTTC
TRBJ2-1 NA NA TRBV5-6 CASSLPPSDEQFF TGTGCCAGCAGCTTGCCACCCAGCGATGAGCAGTTCTTC
TRBJ1-1 NA NA TRBV7-9 CAGSGHGVPEAFF TGTGCCGGCAGTGGCCATGGGGTCCCTGAAGCTTTCTTT
TRBJ2-3 NA TRBD1 TRBV6-1 CASRDRYTDTQYF TGTGCCAGCCGGGACAGATACACAGATACGCAGTATTTT
TRBJ1-1 once NA TRBV4-2 CASSQEGVYTSEAFF TGTGCCAGCAGCCAAGAGGGGGTGTACACCTCCGAAGCTTTCTTT
TRBJ1-5 NA NA TRBV5-5 CASSLEGPTNSNQPQHF TGTGCCAGCAGCTTGGAGGGGCCGACTAATAGCAATCAGCCCCAGCATTTT
TRBJ2-1 NA TRBD2 TRBV7-9 CASSSLWLAGDNEQFF TGTGCCAGCAGCTCATTGTGGCTAGCGGGGGACAATGAGCAGTTCTTC
TRBJ1-2 NA NA TRBV21-1 CASSKEGAGYGYTF TGTGCCAGCAGCAAAGAGGGGGCAGGCTATGGCTACACCTTC
TRBJ2-2 few NA TRBV24-1 CATSDFRGSGSTGELFF TGTGCCACCAGTGATTTCCGTGGTTCGGGGAGTACCGGGGAGCTGTTTTTT
TRBJ1-1 few NA TRBV19 CASSIGTAKEAFF TGTGCCAGTAGTATAGGGACAGCAAAGGAAGCTTTCTTT
TRBJ2-2 few NA TRBV14 CASSHKTGELFF TGTGCCAGCAGCCATAAAACCGGGGAGCTGTTTTTT
TRBJ2-7 NA TRBD2 TRBV4-1 CASSFYSSGGAYEQYF TGCGCCAGCAGCTTTTATTCTAGCGGGGGGGCCTACGAGCAGTACTTC
TRBJ1-5 once TRBD1 TRBV15 CATSSPGGIQPQHF TGTGCCACCAGCAGCCCAGGGGGCATTCAGCCCCAGCATTTT
TRBJ1-2 NA NA TRBV4-1 CASSHPQGRGANYGYTF TGCGCCAGCAGCCACCCTCAGGGCAGAGGGGCTAACTATGGCTACACCTTC
TRBJ1-5 few NA TRBV4-1 CASSWAPEASGQPQHF TGCGCCAGCAGCTGGGCCCCCGAGGCGTCGGGGCAGCCCCAGCATTTT
TRBJ2-7 NA NA TRBV5-1 CASSFTGSPYEQYF TGCGCCAGCAGCTTTACAGGTTCTCCCTACGAGCAGTACTTC
TRBJ2-2 few NA TRBV7-6 CASSQGGELFF TGTGCCAGCAGCCAAGGGGGGGAGCTGTTTTTT
TRBJ1-2 NA TRBD1 TRBV6-1 CASSEVGRDRVYGYTF TGTGCCAGCAGTGAAGTCGGGCGGGACAGGGTCTATGGCTACACCTTC
TRBJ2-7 few NA TRBV27 CASSLTRIHEQYF TGTGCCAGCAGTTTAACCAGAATCCACGAGCAGTACTTC
TRBJ1-2 NA NA TRBV20-1 CSARTAGERYGYTF TGCAGTGCTAGGACAGCAGGGGAACGCTATGGCTACACCTTC
TRBJ1-1 NA NA TRBV7-6 CASSFGEGTEAFF TGTGCCAGCAGCTTTGGGGAAGGCACTGAAGCTTTCTTT
TRBJ2-1 NA TRBD2 TRBV12-3/TRBV12-4 CASSLIGGGAMRNEQFF TGTGCCAGCAGTTTAATCGGCGGGGGGGCCATGAGGAATGAGCAGTTCTTC
TRBJ2-3 few NA TRBV29-1 CSAAGTHIRGDTQYF TGCAGCGCAGCCGGGACACATATCAGGGGAGATACGCAGTATTTT
TRBJ2-3 few TRBD2 TRBV18 CASLGLAGALTDTQYF TGTGCCAGCTTAGGACTAGCGGGAGCTCTCACAGATACGCAGTATTTT
TRBJ1-2 few NA TRBV9 CASSVEGPNYGYTF TGTGCCAGCAGCGTAGAGGGGCCTAACTATGGCTACACCTTC
TRBJ2-7 NA NA TRBV5-1 CASSFQYEQYF TGCGCCAGCAGCTTCCAGTACGAGCAGTACTTC
TRBJ2-7 few NA TRBV27 CASSSGITYEQYF TGTGCCAGCAGTTCCGGGATAACCTACGAGCAGTACTTC
TRBJ1-1 NA NA TRBV12-3/TRBV12-4 CASSRQGPEAFF TGTGCCAGCAGCCGTCAGGGTCCTGAAGCTTTCTTT
TRBJ2-2 NA TRBD2 TRBV12-3/TRBV12-4 CASSFRERGGELFF TGTGCCAGCAGTTTTCGGGAGCGGGGAGGGGAGCTGTTTTTT